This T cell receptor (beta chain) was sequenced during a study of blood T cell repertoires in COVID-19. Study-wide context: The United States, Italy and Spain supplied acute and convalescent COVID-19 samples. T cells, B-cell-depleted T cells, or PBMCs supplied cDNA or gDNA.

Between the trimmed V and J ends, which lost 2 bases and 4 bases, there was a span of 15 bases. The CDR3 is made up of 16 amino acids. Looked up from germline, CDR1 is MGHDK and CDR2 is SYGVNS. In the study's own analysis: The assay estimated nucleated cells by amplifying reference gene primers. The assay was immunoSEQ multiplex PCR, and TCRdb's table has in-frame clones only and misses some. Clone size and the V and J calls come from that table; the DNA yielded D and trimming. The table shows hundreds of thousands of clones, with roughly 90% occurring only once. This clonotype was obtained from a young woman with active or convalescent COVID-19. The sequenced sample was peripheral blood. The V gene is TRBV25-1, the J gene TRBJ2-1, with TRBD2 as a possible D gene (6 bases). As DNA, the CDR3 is TGTGCCAGCAGTGAAAAAACGGCTAGCGTGTACAATGAGCAGTTCTTC. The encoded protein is CASSEKTASVYNEQFF.